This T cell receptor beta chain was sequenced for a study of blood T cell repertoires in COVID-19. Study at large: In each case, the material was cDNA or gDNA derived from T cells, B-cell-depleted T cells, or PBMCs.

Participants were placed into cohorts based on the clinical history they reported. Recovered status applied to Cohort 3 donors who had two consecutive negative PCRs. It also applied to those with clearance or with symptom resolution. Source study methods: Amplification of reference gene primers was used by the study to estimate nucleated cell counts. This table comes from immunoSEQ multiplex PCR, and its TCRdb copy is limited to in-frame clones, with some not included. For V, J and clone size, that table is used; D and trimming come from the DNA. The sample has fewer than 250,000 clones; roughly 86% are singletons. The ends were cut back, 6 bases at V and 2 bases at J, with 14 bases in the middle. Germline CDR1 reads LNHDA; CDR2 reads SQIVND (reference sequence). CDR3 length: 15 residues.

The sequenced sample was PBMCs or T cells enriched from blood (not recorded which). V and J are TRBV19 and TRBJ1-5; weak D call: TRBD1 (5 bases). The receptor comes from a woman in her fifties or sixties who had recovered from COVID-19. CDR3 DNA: TGTGCCAGTAGGGATGACACCAGGGGCAATCAGCCCCAGCATTTT. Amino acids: CASRDDTRGNQPQHF.